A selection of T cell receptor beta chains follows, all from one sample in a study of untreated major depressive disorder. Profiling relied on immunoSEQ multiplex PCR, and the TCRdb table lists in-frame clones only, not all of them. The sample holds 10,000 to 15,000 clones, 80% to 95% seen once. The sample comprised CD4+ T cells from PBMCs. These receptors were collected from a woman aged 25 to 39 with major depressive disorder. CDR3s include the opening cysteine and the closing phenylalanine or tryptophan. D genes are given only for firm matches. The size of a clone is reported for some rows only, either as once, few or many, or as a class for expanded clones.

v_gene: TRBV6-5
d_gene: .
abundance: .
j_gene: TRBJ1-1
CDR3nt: TGTGCCAGCAGTTCTCAAAGAGTTTACACTGAAGCTTTCTTT
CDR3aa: CASSSQRVYTEAFF

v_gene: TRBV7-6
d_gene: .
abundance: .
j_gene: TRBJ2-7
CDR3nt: TGTGCCAGCAGCCGGGACTCCCCCTACGAGCAGTACTTC
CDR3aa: CASSRDSPYEQYF

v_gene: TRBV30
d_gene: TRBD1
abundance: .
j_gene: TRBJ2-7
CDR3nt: TGTGCCTGGGCGAGACAGGGCTCCTACGAGCAGTACTTC
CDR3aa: CAWARQGSYEQYF

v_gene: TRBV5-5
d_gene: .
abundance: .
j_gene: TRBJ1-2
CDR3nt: TGTGCCAGCAGCCCGCCCTCTAACTATGGCTACACCTTC
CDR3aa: CASSPPSNYGYTF

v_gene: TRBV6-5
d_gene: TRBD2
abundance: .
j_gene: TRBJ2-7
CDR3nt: TGTGCCAGCGGAGGACTAGCGGACTACGAGCAGTACTTC
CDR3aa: CASGGLADYEQYF

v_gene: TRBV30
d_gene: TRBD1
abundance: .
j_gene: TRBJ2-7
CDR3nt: TGTGCCTGGAGTGTAACGGACAGGGGCTACGAGCAGTACTTC
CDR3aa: CAWSVTDRGYEQYF

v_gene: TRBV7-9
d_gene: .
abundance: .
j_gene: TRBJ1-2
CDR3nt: TGTGCCAGCAGCCCAAGGGTCCCGGGGGCTCAGTATGGCTACACCTTC
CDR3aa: CASSPRVPGAQYGYTF

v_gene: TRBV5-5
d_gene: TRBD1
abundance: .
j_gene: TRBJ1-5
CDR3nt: TGTGCCAGCAGCTTCGGCAGGGGGGATCAGCCCCAGCATTTT
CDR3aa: CASSFGRGDQPQHF

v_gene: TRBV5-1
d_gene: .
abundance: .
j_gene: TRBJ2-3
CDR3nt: TGCGCCAGCAGCGAGGCAGGGTACGCAGATACGCAGTATTTT
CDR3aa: CASSEAGYADTQYF

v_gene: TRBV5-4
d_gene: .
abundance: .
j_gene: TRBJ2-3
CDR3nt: TGTGCCAGCAGCTTCGACTTTTCTAGCACAGATACGCAGTATTTT
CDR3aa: CASSFDFSSTDTQYF

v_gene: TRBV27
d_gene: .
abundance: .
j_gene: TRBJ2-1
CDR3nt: TGTGCCAGCAGTTTTAGGGTACAGCTCTCCTACAATGAGCAGTTCTTC
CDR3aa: CASSFRVQLSYNEQFF

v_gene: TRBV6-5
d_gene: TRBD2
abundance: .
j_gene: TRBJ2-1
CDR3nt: TGTGCCAGCAGTTTATTAGCGGGAGGGGCCAATGAGCAGTTCTTC
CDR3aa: CASSLLAGGANEQFF

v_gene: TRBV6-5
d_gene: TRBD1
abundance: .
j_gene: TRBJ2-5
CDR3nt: TGTGCCAGCAGTTGGGACAGGAAACAAGAGACCCAGTACTTC
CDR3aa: CASSWDRKQETQYF

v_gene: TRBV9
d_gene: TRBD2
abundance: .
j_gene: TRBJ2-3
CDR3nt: TGTGCCAGCAGCGTGAGACTAGCGAGCACAGATACGCAGTATTTT
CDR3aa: CASSVRLASTDTQYF

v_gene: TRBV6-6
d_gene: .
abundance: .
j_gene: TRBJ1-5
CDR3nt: TGTGCCAGCAGTCAGGACAGCCCAAATCAGCCCCAGCATTTT
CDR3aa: CASSQDSPNQPQHF

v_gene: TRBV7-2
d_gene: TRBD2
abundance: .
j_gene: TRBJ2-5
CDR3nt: TGTGCCAGCCGGGGACTAGCGAAGGAGACCCAGTACTTC
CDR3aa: CASRGLAKETQYF

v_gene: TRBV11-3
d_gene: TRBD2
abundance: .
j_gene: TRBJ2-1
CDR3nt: TGTGCCAGCAAACTCTTTTCACTAGCGGGAGGCAATGAGCAGTTCTTC
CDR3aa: CASKLFSLAGGNEQFF

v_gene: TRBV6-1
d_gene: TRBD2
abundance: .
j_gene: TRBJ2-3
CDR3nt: TGTGCCAGCAGTTTTAGCGGGAGTAACACAGATACGCAGTATTTT
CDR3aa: CASSFSGSNTDTQYF

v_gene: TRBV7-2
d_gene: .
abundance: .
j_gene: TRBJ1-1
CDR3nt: TGTGCCAGCAGCTTACGTGGCACGAACACTGAAGCTTTCTTT
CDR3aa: CASSLRGTNTEAFF

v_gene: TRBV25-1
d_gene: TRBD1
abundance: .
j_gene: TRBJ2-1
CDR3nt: TGTGCCAGCAGCCGGGACAGGGCCTACAATGAGCAGTTCTTC
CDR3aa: CASSRDRAYNEQFF

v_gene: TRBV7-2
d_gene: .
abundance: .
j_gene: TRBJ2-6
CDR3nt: TGTGCCAGCAGAGGGTACGGGGCCAACGTCCTGACTTTC
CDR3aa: CASRGYGANVLTF

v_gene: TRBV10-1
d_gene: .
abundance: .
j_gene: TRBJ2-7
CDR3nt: TGCGCCAGCAGTGAGTCGTCGGCCCTCTCCTACGAGCAGTACTTC
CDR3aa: CASSESSALSYEQYF

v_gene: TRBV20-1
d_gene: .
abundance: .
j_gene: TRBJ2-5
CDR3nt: TGCAGTGCAGGAGGGGGGACCCAGTACTTC
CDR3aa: CSAGGGTQYF

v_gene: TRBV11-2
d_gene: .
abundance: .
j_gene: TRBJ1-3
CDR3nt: TGTGCCAGCAGCACAGTTGGGGCTGGAAACACCATATATTTT
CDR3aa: CASSTVGAGNTIYF

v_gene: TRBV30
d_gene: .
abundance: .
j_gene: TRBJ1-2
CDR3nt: TGTGCCTGGAGTGAGGCCGGGGTTGGCTACACCTTC
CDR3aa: CAWSEAGVGYTF

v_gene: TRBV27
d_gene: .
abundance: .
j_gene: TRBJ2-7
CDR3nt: TGTGCCAGCAGTTTCAACGAGCAGTACTTC
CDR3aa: CASSFNEQYF

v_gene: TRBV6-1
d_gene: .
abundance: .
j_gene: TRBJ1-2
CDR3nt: TGTGCCAGCAGTGCATACTTGGGCGGCTACACCTTC
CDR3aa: CASSAYLGGYTF

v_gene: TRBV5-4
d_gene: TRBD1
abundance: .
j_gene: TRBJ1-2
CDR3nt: TGTGCCAGCAGCTGGACAGGGGGCGCCTATGGCTACACCTTC
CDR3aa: CASSWTGGAYGYTF

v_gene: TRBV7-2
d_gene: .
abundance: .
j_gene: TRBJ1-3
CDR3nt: TGTGCCAGTAGCCGAGCGGTCCACTCTGGAAACACCATATATTTT
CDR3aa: CASSRAVHSGNTIYF

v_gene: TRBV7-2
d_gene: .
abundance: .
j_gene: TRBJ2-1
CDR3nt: TGTGCCAGCAGCTTATCGTTCGGCTATGAGCAGTTCTTC
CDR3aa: CASSLSFGYEQFF

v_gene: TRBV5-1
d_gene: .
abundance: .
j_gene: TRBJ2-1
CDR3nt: TGCGCCAGCAGCTTAGAGGGGAAAGGTGATGAGCAGTTCTTC
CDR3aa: CASSLEGKGDEQFF

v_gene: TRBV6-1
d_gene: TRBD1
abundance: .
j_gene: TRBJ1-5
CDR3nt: TGTGCCAGCAGCATCTTGGGACAGGTCAATCAGCCCCAGCATTTT
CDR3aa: CASSILGQVNQPQHF

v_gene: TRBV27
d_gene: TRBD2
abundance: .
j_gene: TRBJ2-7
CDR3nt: TGTGCCAGCACGGGCCTAGCGGGAGGATTCTACGAGCAGTACTTC
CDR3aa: CASTGLAGGFYEQYF

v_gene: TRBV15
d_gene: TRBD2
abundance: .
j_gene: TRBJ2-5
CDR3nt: TGTGCCACCAGCAGAGGCCTGGGGCTAGCGGGCACCCGAGGGGGAGAGACCCAGTACTTC
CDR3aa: CATSRGLGLAGTRGGETQYF

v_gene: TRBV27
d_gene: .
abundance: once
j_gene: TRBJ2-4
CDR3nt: TGTGCCAGCAGTTTATTTCCTCCGCATGGGAACATTCAGTACTTC
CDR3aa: CASSLFPPHGNIQYF

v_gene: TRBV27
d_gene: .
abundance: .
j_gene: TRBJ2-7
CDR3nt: TGTGCCAGCAGTTTGAACCGGGCCTACGAGCAGTACTTC
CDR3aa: CASSLNRAYEQYF